This is a list of T cell receptor beta chains from one sample in a study of blood T cell repertoires in COVID-19. Sequencing was performed with immunoSEQ multiplex PCR; in TCRdb, only in-frame clones are kept and a portion is missing. The sample lists tens of thousands of clones, approximately 93% occurring once. Material for sequencing was peripheral blood. The receptors come from a human donor with active COVID-19. The donor label of this sample is uncertain. The CDR3 runs from the conserved cysteine through the conserved F or W. A D gene is named only where the DNA matches it firmly. Expanded clones get a size class; other rows say once, few or many, or leave the size out.

cdr3_aa: CATAPGQRSTGELFF
cdr3_nt: TGCGCCACCGCACCGGGACAGAGGAGCACCGGGGAGCTGTTTTTT
v_call: TRBV5-1
clone_size: NA
d_call: TRBD1
j_call: TRBJ2-2

cdr3_aa: CASSQGQVLDYTF
cdr3_nt: TGCGCCAGCAGCCAGGGACAGGTTCTAGACTACACCTTC
v_call: TRBV5-1
clone_size: NA
d_call: TRBD1
j_call: TRBJ1-2

cdr3_aa: CASSILAGGTDTQYF
cdr3_nt: TGTGCCAGTAGTATATTAGCGGGTGGCACAGATACGCAGTATTTT
v_call: TRBV19
clone_size: NA
d_call: TRBD2
j_call: TRBJ2-3

cdr3_aa: CASSSKRGGSDTQYF
cdr3_nt: TGTGCCAGCAGCTCCAAGCGGGGGGGCTCAGATACGCAGTATTTT
v_call: TRBV11-3
clone_size: NA
d_call: TRBD2
j_call: TRBJ2-3

cdr3_aa: CAISSGDYEQYF
cdr3_nt: TGTGCCATCAGTAGCGGAGACTACGAGCAGTACTTC
v_call: TRBV10-3
clone_size: NA
d_call: NA
j_call: TRBJ2-7

cdr3_aa: CASSFGGGRQNTGELFF
cdr3_nt: TGTGCCAGCAGCTTCGGGGGAGGCAGGCAGAACACCGGGGAGCTGTTTTTT
v_call: TRBV7-6
clone_size: NA
d_call: NA
j_call: TRBJ2-2

cdr3_aa: CASSYSLEQATAGNQPQHF
cdr3_nt: TGTGCCAGCAGTTACTCTTTGGAACAGGCGACAGCCGGCAATCAGCCCCAGCATTTT
v_call: TRBV6-2/TRBV6-3
clone_size: once
d_call: NA
j_call: TRBJ1-5

cdr3_aa: CSVVAGLSYEQYF
cdr3_nt: TGCAGCGTTGTGGCAGGACTCTCCTACGAGCAGTACTTC
v_call: TRBV29-1
clone_size: NA
d_call: NA
j_call: TRBJ2-7

cdr3_aa: CASSGAEQETQYF
cdr3_nt: TGTGCCAGCAGTGGAGCGGAGCAAGAGACCCAGTACTTC
v_call: TRBV6-1
clone_size: NA
d_call: NA
j_call: TRBJ2-5

cdr3_aa: CSADIGGVNTEAFF
cdr3_nt: TGCAGCGCCGACATTGGGGGGGTAAACACTGAAGCTTTCTTT
v_call: TRBV29-1
clone_size: few
d_call: NA
j_call: TRBJ1-1

cdr3_aa: CASSRGLAGRDEQYF
cdr3_nt: TGTGCCAGCAGCAGGGGACTAGCGGGACGCGACGAGCAGTACTTC
v_call: TRBV11-3
clone_size: NA
d_call: TRBD2
j_call: TRBJ2-7

cdr3_aa: CASSQAGSRTDTQYF
cdr3_nt: TGCGCCAGCAGCCAAGCGGGGAGTCGCACAGATACGCAGTATTTT
v_call: TRBV4-3
clone_size: NA
d_call: NA
j_call: TRBJ2-3

cdr3_aa: CASSPRSGGGNQPQHF
cdr3_nt: TGTGCCAGCAGCCCCCGGAGCGGGGGAGGCAATCAGCCCCAGCATTTT
v_call: TRBV7-9
clone_size: NA
d_call: NA
j_call: TRBJ1-5

cdr3_aa: CASSQSRGSSEFF
cdr3_nt: TGTGCCAGCAGCCAGTCTAGAGGTTCATCGGAGTTCTTC
v_call: TRBV14
clone_size: NA
d_call: NA
j_call: TRBJ2-1

cdr3_aa: CASSRDSRQYF
cdr3_nt: TGTGCCAGCAGTCGGGACAGCAGGCAGTACTTC
v_call: TRBV6-5
clone_size: NA
d_call: TRBD1
j_call: TRBJ2-4

cdr3_aa: CASSSRETQYF
cdr3_nt: TGTGCCAGCAGCTCCCGTGAGACCCAGTACTTC
v_call: TRBV7-9
clone_size: NA
d_call: NA
j_call: TRBJ2-5

cdr3_aa: CASSIGTSRPDTQYF
cdr3_nt: TGTGCCAGTAGTATCGGGACTAGTAGACCAGATACGCAGTATTTT
v_call: TRBV19
clone_size: NA
d_call: TRBD2
j_call: TRBJ2-3

cdr3_aa: CASSLETGLLFF
cdr3_nt: TGTGCCAGCAGCCTAGAGACGGGTCTCCTGTTCTTC
v_call: TRBV12-3/TRBV12-4
clone_size: NA
d_call: NA
j_call: TRBJ2-1

cdr3_aa: CASSIKRQGSTEAFF
cdr3_nt: TGTGCCAGTAGTATTAAAAGACAGGGGTCCACTGAAGCTTTCTTT
v_call: TRBV19
clone_size: NA
d_call: TRBD1
j_call: TRBJ1-1

cdr3_aa: CASSPGTGGVQETQYF
cdr3_nt: TGTGCCAGCAGCCCAGGGACAGGGGGGGTCCAAGAGACCCAGTACTTC
v_call: TRBV11-3
clone_size: NA
d_call: TRBD1
j_call: TRBJ2-5

cdr3_aa: CSVETSGRTADTQYF
cdr3_nt: TGCAGCGTTGAAACTAGCGGGAGAACTGCAGATACGCAGTATTTT
v_call: TRBV29-1
clone_size: NA
d_call: TRBD2
j_call: TRBJ2-3

cdr3_aa: CASKKSFAKNIQYF
cdr3_nt: TGCGCCAGCAAAAAGAGCTTTGCCAAAAACATTCAGTACTTC
v_call: TRBV5-1
clone_size: NA
d_call: NA
j_call: TRBJ2-4

cdr3_aa: CASRKNRGETEAFF
cdr3_nt: TGCGCCAGCCGAAAAAACAGGGGCGAAACTGAAGCTTTCTTT
v_call: TRBV5-1
clone_size: NA
d_call: TRBD1
j_call: TRBJ1-1

cdr3_aa: CAWASTGFVGTGELFF
cdr3_nt: TGTGCCTGGGCCTCGACAGGGTTCGTAGGGACCGGGGAGCTGTTTTTT
v_call: TRBV30
clone_size: NA
d_call: TRBD1
j_call: TRBJ2-2

cdr3_aa: CASSLRASGQETQYF
cdr3_nt: TGCGCCAGCAGCTTGAGGGCTAGCGGCCAAGAGACCCAGTACTTC
v_call: TRBV5-1
clone_size: NA
d_call: TRBD2
j_call: TRBJ2-5

cdr3_aa: CASSSAPGTGRRQQAQHF
cdr3_nt: TGTGCCAGCAGTTCCGCCCCTGGGACAGGAAGAAGGCAGCAGGCCCAGCATTTT
v_call: TRBV28
clone_size: once
d_call: TRBD1
j_call: TRBJ1-5

cdr3_aa: CASSLWGGNTEAFF
cdr3_nt: TGTGCCAGCAGTTTATGGGGGGGAAACACTGAAGCTTTCTTT
v_call: TRBV27
clone_size: NA
d_call: NA
j_call: TRBJ1-1

cdr3_aa: CSVVSTNTGELFF
cdr3_nt: TGCAGCGTTGTGTCCACTAACACCGGGGAGCTGTTTTTT
v_call: TRBV29-1
clone_size: NA
d_call: NA
j_call: TRBJ2-2

cdr3_aa: CASSPNTGGTDTQYF
cdr3_nt: TGTGCCAGCAGCCCGAACACAGGGGGCACAGATACGCAGTATTTT
v_call: TRBV7-9
clone_size: NA
d_call: TRBD1
j_call: TRBJ2-3

cdr3_aa: CASSSTSGDSYNEQFF
cdr3_nt: TGTGCCAGCAGTTCGACTAGCGGGGACTCCTACAATGAGCAGTTCTTC
v_call: TRBV6-2/TRBV6-3
clone_size: NA
d_call: TRBD2
j_call: TRBJ2-1

cdr3_aa: CASTNRERRGYTEAFF
cdr3_nt: TGTGCCAGTACCAACAGGGAGCGTAGGGGATACACTGAAGCTTTCTTT
v_call: TRBV19
clone_size: NA
d_call: NA
j_call: TRBJ1-1

cdr3_aa: CASTSDRGETQYF
cdr3_nt: NA
v_call: TRBV19
clone_size: NA
d_call: NA
j_call: TRBJ2-5